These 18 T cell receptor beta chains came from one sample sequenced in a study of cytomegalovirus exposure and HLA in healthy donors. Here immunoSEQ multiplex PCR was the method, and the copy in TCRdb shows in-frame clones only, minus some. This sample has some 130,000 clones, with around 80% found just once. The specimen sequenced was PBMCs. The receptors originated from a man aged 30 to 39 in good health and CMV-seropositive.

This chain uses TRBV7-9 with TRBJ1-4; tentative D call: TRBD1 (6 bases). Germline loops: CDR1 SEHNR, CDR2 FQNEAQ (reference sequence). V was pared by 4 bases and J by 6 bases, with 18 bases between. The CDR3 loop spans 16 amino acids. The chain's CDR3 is CASSSIIPGADEKLFF. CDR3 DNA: TGTGCCAGCAGCTCGATAATCCCAGGGGCGGATGAAAAACTGTTTTTT.

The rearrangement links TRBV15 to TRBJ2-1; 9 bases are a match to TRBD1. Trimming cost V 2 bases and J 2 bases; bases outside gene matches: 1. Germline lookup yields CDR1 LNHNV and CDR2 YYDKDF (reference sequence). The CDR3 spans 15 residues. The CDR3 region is CATSRRQGAYNEQFF. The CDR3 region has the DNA TGTGCCACCAGCAGAAGACAGGGGGCCTACAATGAGCAGTTCTTC.

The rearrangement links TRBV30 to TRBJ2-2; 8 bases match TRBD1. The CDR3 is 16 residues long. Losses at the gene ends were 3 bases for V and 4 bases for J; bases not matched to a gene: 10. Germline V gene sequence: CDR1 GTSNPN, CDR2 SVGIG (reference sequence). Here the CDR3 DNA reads TGTGCCTGGAGACATGCAGGGGGCGCGGGCACCGGGGAGCTGTTTTTT. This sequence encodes CAWRHAGGAGTGELFF.

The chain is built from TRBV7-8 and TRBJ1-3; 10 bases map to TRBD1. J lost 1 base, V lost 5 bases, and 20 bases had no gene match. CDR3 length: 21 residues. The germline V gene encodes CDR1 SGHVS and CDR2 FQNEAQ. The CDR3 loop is CASSLRGATATGGLSGNTIYF. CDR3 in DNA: TGTGCCAGCAGCCTTAGGGGGGCTACTGCGACAGGGGGCTTGTCTGGAAACACCATATATTTT.

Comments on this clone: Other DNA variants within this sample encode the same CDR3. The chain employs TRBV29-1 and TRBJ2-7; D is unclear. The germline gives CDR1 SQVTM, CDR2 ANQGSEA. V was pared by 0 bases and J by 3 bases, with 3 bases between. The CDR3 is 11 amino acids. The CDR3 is CSVEDSYEQYF. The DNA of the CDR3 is TGCAGCGTTGAAGACAGCTACGAGCAGTACTTC.

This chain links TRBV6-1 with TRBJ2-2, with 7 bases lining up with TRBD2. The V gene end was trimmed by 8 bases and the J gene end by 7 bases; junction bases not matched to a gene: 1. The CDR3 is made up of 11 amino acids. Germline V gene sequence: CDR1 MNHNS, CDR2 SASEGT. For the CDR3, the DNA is TGTGCCAGCCCGGGAGGCGGGGAGCTGTTTTTT. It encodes CASPGGGELFF.

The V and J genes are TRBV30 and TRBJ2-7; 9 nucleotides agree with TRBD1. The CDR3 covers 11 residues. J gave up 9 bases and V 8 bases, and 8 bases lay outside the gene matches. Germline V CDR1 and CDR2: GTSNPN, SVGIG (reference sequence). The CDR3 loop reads CAGGQGFGQYF. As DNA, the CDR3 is TGTGCCGGCGGACAGGGGTTTGGGCAGTACTTC.

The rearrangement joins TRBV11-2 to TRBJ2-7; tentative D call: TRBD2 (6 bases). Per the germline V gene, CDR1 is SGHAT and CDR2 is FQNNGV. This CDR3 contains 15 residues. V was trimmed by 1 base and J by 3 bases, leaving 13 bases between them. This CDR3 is CASSLGPGAIYEQYF. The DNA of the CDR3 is TGTGCCAGCAGCTTAGGTCCGGGAGCCATCTACGAGCAGTACTTC.

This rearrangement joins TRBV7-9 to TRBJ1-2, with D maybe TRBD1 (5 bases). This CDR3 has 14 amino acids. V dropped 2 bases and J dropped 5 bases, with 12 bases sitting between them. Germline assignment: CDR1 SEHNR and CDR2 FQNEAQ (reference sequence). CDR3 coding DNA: TGTGCCAGCAGCTTACTTGGGGCTTTGTATGGCTACACCTTC. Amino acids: CASSLLGALYGYTF. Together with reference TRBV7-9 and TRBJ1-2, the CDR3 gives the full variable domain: DTGVSQNPRHKITKRGQNVTFRCDPISEHNRLYWYRQTLGQGPEFLTYFQNEAQLEKSRLLSDRFSAERPKGSFSTLEIQRTEQGDSAMYLCASSLLGALYGYTFGSGTRLTVV.

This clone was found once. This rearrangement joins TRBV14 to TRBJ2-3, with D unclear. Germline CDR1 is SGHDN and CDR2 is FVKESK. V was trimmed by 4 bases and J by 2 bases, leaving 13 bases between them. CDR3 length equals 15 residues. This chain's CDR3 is CASSPLAAYTDTQYF. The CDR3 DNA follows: TGTGCCAGCAGCCCGCTCGCGGCCTACACAGATACGCAGTATTTT.

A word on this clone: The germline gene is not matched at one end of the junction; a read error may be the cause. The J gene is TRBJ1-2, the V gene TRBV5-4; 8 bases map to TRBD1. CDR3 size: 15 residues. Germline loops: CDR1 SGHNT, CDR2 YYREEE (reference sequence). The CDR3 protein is CASSSGRDRNSGYTF. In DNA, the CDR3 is TGTGCCAGCAGCTCGGGAAGGGACAGGAACTCTGGCTACACCTTC.

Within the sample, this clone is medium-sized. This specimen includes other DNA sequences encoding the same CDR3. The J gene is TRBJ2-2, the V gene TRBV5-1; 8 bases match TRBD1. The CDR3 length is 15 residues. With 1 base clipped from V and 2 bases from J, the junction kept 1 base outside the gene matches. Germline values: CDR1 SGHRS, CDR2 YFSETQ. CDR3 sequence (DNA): TGCGCCAGCAGCTTGACAGGGGGTAACACCGGGGAGCTGTTTTTT. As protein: CASSLTGGNTGELFF.

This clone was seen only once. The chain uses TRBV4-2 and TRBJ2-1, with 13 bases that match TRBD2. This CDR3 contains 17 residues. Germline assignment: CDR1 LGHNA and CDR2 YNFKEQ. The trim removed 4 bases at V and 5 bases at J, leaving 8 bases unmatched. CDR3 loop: CASSLLAGGGGNNEQFF. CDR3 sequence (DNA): TGTGCCAGCAGCCTACTAGCGGGAGGGGGAGGAAACAATGAGCAGTTCTTC.

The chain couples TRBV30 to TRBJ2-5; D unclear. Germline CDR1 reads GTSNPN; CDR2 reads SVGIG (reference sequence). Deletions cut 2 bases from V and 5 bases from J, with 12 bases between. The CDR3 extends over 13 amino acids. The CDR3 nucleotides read TGTGCCTGGAGTAGAGGCTTGTTGGAGACCCAGTACTTC. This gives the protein CAWSRGLLETQYF.

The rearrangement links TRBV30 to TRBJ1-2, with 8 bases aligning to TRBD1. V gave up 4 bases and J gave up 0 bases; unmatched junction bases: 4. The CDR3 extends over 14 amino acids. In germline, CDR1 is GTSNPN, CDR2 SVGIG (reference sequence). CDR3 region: CAWTAGGSNYGYTF. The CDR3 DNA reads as TGTGCCTGGACCGCAGGGGGCTCTAACTATGGCTACACCTTC.

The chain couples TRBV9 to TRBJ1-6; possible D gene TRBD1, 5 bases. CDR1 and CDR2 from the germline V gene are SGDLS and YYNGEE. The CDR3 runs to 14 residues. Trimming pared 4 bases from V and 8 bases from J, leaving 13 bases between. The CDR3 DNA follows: TGTGCCAGCAGCCCGGAGACAGCCTATTCACCCCTCCACTTT. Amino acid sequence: CASSPETAYSPLHF.

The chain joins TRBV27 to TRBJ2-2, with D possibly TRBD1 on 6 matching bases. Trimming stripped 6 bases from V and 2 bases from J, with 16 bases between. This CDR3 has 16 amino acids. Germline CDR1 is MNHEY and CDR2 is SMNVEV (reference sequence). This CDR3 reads CASRDTGLPNTGELFF. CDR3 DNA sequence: TGTGCCAGCAGGGACACAGGGTTACCTAACACCGGGGAGCTGTTTTTT.

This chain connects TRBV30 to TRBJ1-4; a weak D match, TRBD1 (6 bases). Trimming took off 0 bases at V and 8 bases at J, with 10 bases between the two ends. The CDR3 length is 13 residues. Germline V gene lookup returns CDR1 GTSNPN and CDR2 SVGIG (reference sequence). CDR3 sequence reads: CAWSVGGAEKLFF. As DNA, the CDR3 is TGTGCCTGGAGTGTAGGGGGGGCCGAAAAACTGTTTTTT.